These T cell receptor beta chains were read from a single sample in a study of vaccination and CD4 T cells after COVID-19. TCRdb reprocessed the PCR reads via MiXCR and lists one record per CDR3 protein. The sample contains almost 6,000 distinct CDR3 sequences, roughly 60% of which appear only once. These receptors have no known antigen. Input material: CD4+ T cells from blood, cultured in vitro. The receptors originated from a human donor who had recovered from COVID-19. Both conserved end residues are part of each CDR3. D genes are given only for firm matches. A row's size may be missing; if present it is once, few, many or a size class.

clone_size: NA
d_call: TRBD2
j_call: TRBJ2-3
cdr3_length: 16
v_call: TRBV20-1
cdr3_nt: TGCAGTGCTAGAGATATGACTAGCGGGGGTTTAGATACGCAGTATTTT
cdr3_aa: CSARDMTSGGLDTQYF

clone_size: NA
d_call: TRBD2
j_call: TRBJ2-5
cdr3_length: 17
v_call: TRBV24-1
cdr3_nt: TGTGCCACCAGTGAGCCGGGGTTCGTAGCGGGAGAAGAGACCCAGTACTTC
cdr3_aa: CATSEPGFVAGEETQYF

clone_size: NA
d_call: NA
j_call: TRBJ1-6
cdr3_length: 15
v_call: TRBV28
cdr3_nt: TGTGCCAGCAGTTTGAAGGGGGCCTATAATTCACCCCTCCACTTT
cdr3_aa: CASSLKGAYNSPLHF

clone_size: NA
d_call: NA
j_call: TRBJ2-7
cdr3_length: 12
v_call: TRBV3-1
cdr3_nt: TGTGCCAGCAGCCAAGTAGCCCACGAGCAGTACTTC
cdr3_aa: CASSQVAHEQYF

clone_size: NA
d_call: NA
j_call: TRBJ2-7
cdr3_length: 12
v_call: TRBV20-1
cdr3_nt: TGCAGTGCAATCTCCGACTCGTACGAGCAGTACTTC
cdr3_aa: CSAISDSYEQYF

clone_size: NA
d_call: TRBD1
j_call: TRBJ1-1
cdr3_length: 14
v_call: TRBV11-2
cdr3_nt: TGTGCCAGCAGCTTGCAGGGGGCGCGAACTGAAGCTTTCTTT
cdr3_aa: CASSLQGARTEAFF

clone_size: NA
d_call: NA
j_call: TRBJ1-2
cdr3_length: 14
v_call: TRBV11-2
cdr3_nt: TGTGCCAGCAGCTTAGAGCTCCTGGGTTCTGGCTACACCTTC
cdr3_aa: CASSLELLGSGYTF

clone_size: NA
d_call: TRBD2
j_call: TRBJ2-2
cdr3_length: 16
v_call: TRBV19
cdr3_nt: TGTGCCAGTAGTAGGGCACTAGCGGGGGGTACCGGGGAGCTGTTTTTT
cdr3_aa: CASSRALAGGTGELFF

clone_size: once
d_call: TRBD1
j_call: TRBJ2-3
cdr3_length: 12
v_call: TRBV19
cdr3_nt: TGTGCCAGTAGTCCCTTAGGGGGCACGCAGTATTTT
cdr3_aa: CASSPLGGTQYF

clone_size: NA
d_call: TRBD2
j_call: TRBJ2-1
cdr3_length: 13
v_call: TRBV6-1
cdr3_nt: TGTGCCGCCGGGACTATCCTTGGGAATGAGCAGTTCTTC
cdr3_aa: CAAGTILGNEQFF

clone_size: NA
d_call: NA
j_call: TRBJ2-3
cdr3_length: 12
v_call: TRBV28
cdr3_nt: TGTGCCAGCTCGCGGTTCACAGATACGCAGTATTTT
cdr3_aa: CASSRFTDTQYF

clone_size: NA
d_call: TRBD2
j_call: TRBJ2-3
cdr3_length: 13
v_call: TRBV20-1
cdr3_nt: TGCAGTGCGCCGGGGGGGCCAGGGGATACGCAGTATTTT
cdr3_aa: CSAPGGPGDTQYF

clone_size: NA
d_call: NA
j_call: TRBJ1-1
cdr3_length: 12
v_call: TRBV12-3/TRBV12-4
cdr3_nt: TGTGCCAGCAGTTTAAGGGGCCTTGAAGCTTTCTTT
cdr3_aa: CASSLRGLEAFF

clone_size: once
d_call: NA
j_call: TRBJ1-2
cdr3_length: 13
v_call: TRBV2
cdr3_nt: TGTGCCAGCAGTGACCTGGCCAGCTATGGCTACACCTTC
cdr3_aa: CASSDLASYGYTF

clone_size: few
d_call: NA
j_call: TRBJ2-7
cdr3_length: 16
v_call: TRBV20-1
cdr3_nt: TGCAGTGCTACACCCGGGGGATCGAGGGGTTCCTACGAGCAGTACTTC
cdr3_aa: CSATPGGSRGSYEQYF

clone_size: NA
d_call: NA
j_call: TRBJ2-1
cdr3_length: 14
v_call: TRBV10-3
cdr3_nt: TGTGCCATCAGTGTGAGGACCGCAGACAATGAGCAGTTCTTC
cdr3_aa: CAISVRTADNEQFF

clone_size: NA
d_call: NA
j_call: TRBJ1-5
cdr3_length: 14
v_call: TRBV6-5
cdr3_nt: TGTGCCAGCAGTTTGGGGGGGGCAGGTCAGCCCCAGCATTTT
cdr3_aa: CASSLGGAGQPQHF

clone_size: NA
d_call: NA
j_call: TRBJ1-2
cdr3_length: 16
v_call: TRBV5-3
cdr3_nt: TGTGCCAGAAGCCCCCACCAGGGCCCACCGTCGTTTGGCTACACCTTC
cdr3_aa: CARSPHQGPPSFGYTF

clone_size: NA
d_call: NA
j_call: TRBJ2-3
cdr3_length: 15
v_call: TRBV6-1
cdr3_nt: TGTGCCAGCAGTGTACCCGGACAAAGCACAGATACGCAGTATTTT
cdr3_aa: CASSVPGQSTDTQYF

clone_size: NA
d_call: NA
j_call: TRBJ2-6
cdr3_length: 18
v_call: TRBV21-1
cdr3_nt: TGTGCCAGCAGCAAAGGGGCAGGGCTTACCTCTGGGGCCAACGTCCTGACTTTC
cdr3_aa: CASSKGAGLTSGANVLTF

clone_size: few
d_call: TRBD1
j_call: TRBJ1-6
cdr3_length: 15
v_call: TRBV27
cdr3_nt: TGTGCCAGCACCTCGGCCGGGACAGGGATCTCACCCCTCCACTTT
cdr3_aa: CASTSAGTGISPLHF

clone_size: NA
d_call: NA
j_call: TRBJ2-3
cdr3_length: 13
v_call: TRBV6-2/TRBV6-3
cdr3_nt: TGTGCCAGCAGTTACCCTTACACAGATACGCAGTATTTT
cdr3_aa: CASSYPYTDTQYF

clone_size: few
d_call: NA
j_call: TRBJ1-1
cdr3_length: 15
v_call: TRBV27
cdr3_nt: TGTGCCAGCAGTTTATCGGGGGGGGGCCACACTGAAGCTTTCTTT
cdr3_aa: CASSLSGGGHTEAFF

clone_size: few
d_call: NA
j_call: TRBJ1-5
cdr3_length: 15
v_call: TRBV11-3
cdr3_nt: TGTGCCAGCAGCCGCCCCTCGGGGGTAGGCCAGCCCCAGCATTTT
cdr3_aa: CASSRPSGVGQPQHF

clone_size: NA
d_call: NA
j_call: TRBJ1-2
cdr3_length: 16
v_call: TRBV19
cdr3_nt: TGTGCCAGTAGTATAGTATTTAGGGAACATAGCTATGGCTACACCTTC
cdr3_aa: CASSIVFREHSYGYTF

clone_size: NA
d_call: NA
j_call: TRBJ2-7
cdr3_length: 11
v_call: TRBV12-3/TRBV12-4
cdr3_nt: TGTGCCAGCAGCAATGGCTACGAGCAGTACTTC
cdr3_aa: CASSNGYEQYF

clone_size: NA
d_call: TRBD1
j_call: TRBJ1-1
cdr3_length: 14
v_call: TRBV10-3
cdr3_nt: TGTGCCACCAGAAAGGGACAGCCGAACACTGAAGCTTTCTTT
cdr3_aa: CATRKGQPNTEAFF

clone_size: once
d_call: NA
j_call: TRBJ1-2
cdr3_length: 13
v_call: TRBV25-1
cdr3_nt: TGTGCCAGCCCCCCGGCCAGGGGCTATGGCTACACCTTC
cdr3_aa: CASPPARGYGYTF

clone_size: NA
d_call: TRBD1
j_call: TRBJ2-7
cdr3_length: 14
v_call: TRBV6-1
cdr3_nt: TGTGCCAGCAGCCTACCGGGACAGGGCAACGAGCAGTACTTC
cdr3_aa: CASSLPGQGNEQYF

clone_size: NA
d_call: NA
j_call: TRBJ2-5
cdr3_length: 15
v_call: TRBV5-1
cdr3_nt: TGCGCCAGCAGCTTGGGTCAGGGTGGGCTGGAGACCCAGTACTTC
cdr3_aa: CASSLGQGGLETQYF

clone_size: few
d_call: TRBD1
j_call: TRBJ1-5
cdr3_length: 17
v_call: TRBV19
cdr3_nt: TGTGCCAGTAACAGACCGGGACAGGGGATTAGCAATCAGCCCCAGCATTTT
cdr3_aa: CASNRPGQGISNQPQHF

clone_size: NA
d_call: TRBD1
j_call: TRBJ1-1
cdr3_length: 18
v_call: TRBV6-2/TRBV6-3
cdr3_nt: TGTGCCAGCCTATCCCCCCTGGGACAGGGCTTTTTGGACACTGAAGCTTTCTTT
cdr3_aa: CASLSPLGQGFLDTEAFF

clone_size: NA
d_call: TRBD1
j_call: TRBJ1-2
cdr3_length: 14
v_call: TRBV6-1
cdr3_nt: TGTGCCAGCAATGGGGCAGGGGGCCTCTATGGCTACACCTTC
cdr3_aa: CASNGAGGLYGYTF